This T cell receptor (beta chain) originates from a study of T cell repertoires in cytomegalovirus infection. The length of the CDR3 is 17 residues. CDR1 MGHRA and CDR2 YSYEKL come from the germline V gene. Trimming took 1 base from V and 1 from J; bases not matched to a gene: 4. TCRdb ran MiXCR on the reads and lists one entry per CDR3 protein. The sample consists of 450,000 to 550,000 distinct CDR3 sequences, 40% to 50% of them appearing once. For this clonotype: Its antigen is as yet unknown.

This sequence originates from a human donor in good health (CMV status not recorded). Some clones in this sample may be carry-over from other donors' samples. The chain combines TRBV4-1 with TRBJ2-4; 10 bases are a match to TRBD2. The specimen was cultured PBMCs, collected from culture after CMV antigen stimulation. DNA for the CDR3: TGCGCCAGCAGCCAAGTAGCGGGGGGTAGGGCCAAAAACATTCAGTACTTC. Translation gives CASSQVAGGRAKNIQYF.